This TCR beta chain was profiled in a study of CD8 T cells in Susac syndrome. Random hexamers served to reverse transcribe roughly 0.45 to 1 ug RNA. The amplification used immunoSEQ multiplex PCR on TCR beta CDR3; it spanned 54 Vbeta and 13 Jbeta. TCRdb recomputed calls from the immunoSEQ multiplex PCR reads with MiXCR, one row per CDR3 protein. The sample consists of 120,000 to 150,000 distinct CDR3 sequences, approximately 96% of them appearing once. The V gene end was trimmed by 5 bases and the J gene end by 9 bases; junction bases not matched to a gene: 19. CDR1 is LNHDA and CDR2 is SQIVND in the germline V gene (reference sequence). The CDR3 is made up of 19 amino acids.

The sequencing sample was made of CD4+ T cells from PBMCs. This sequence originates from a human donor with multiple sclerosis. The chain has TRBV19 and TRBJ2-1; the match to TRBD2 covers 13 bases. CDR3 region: CASSVSGRTSGRGWGEQFF. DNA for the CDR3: TGTGCCAGTAGTGTTTCAGGGAGGACTAGCGGGAGAGGTTGGGGTGAGCAGTTCTTC. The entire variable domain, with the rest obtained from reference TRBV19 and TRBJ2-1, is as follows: DGGITQSPKYLFRKEGQNVTLSCEQNLNHDAMYWYRQDPGQGLRLIYYSQIVNDFQKGDIAEGYSVSREKKESFPLTVTSAQKNPTAFYLCASSVSGRTSGRGWGEQFFGPGTRLTVL.